The 26 T cell receptor beta chains listed next were all sequenced from one sample in a study of T cells after yellow fever vaccination. TCRdb reprocessed the 5' RACE reads with MiXCR, giving one entry per CDR3 protein. The sample records around 320,000 distinct CDR3 sequences, roughly 8.7% being singletons. Sequenced here: CD4+ T cells sorted from PBMCs, sampled 5 days after the yellow fever booster vaccination. All receptors come from a man aged 18 to 29 who received the YFV17D yellow fever vaccine.

This clonotype has at least ten counts. V and J are TRBV20-1 and TRBJ2-5; D may be TRBD1 (5 bases). The CDR3 is 13 residues long. Germline lookup yields CDR1 DFQATT and CDR2 SNEGSKA (reference sequence). Trimming pared 8 bases from V and 5 bases from J, leaving 18 bases between. CDR3: CSPREGNGETQYF. CDR3 DNA: TGCAGTCCCAGGGAAGGGAATGGGGAGACCCAGTACTTC.

This clonotype was seen more than once but under ten times. This chain joins TRBV7-9 and TRBJ2-1; D not certain. Germline assignment: CDR1 SEHNR and CDR2 FQNEAQ (reference sequence). V lost 5 bases to trimming and J lost 5 bases, with 7 bases between them. This CDR3 region has 12 residues. Here the CDR3 reads CASSLIDNEQFF. The CDR3 coding sequence is TGTGCCAGCAGCCTCATAGACAATGAGCAGTTCTTC.

This clonotype was seen a few times. This chain links TRBV7-6 with TRBJ1-2, with D unresolved. Between the trimmed V and J ends, which lost 4 bases and 5 bases, there was a span of 14 bases. This CDR3 contains 14 residues. Germline V gene data show CDR1 as SGHVS and CDR2 as FNYEAQ. The CDR3, as DNA: TGTGCCAGCAGCTCCTTGCGTTCGGAATATGGCTACACCTTC. This encodes CASSSLRSEYGYTF. Complete variable domain (other parts from reference TRBV7-6 and TRBJ1-2): GAGVSQSPRYKVTKRGQDVALRCDPISGHVSLYWYRQALGQGPEFLTYFNYEAQQDKSGLPNDRFSAERPEGSISTLTIQRTEQRDSAMYRCASSSLRSEYGYTFGSGTRLTVV.

This clonotype was recorded a few times. The CDR3 protein is CSVDEGDAYGYTF. CDR3 DNA: TGCAGCGTTGACGAGGGGGACGCTTATGGCTACACCTTC. This chain connects TRBV29-1 to TRBJ1-2, with a weak D call TRBD1 (6 bases). Germline CDR1 reads SQVTM; CDR2 reads ANQGSEA. V was pared by 3 bases and J by 5 bases, with 13 bases between. CDR3 length: 13 residues.

The J gene is TRBJ2-5, the V gene TRBV7-6; 11 nucleotides agree with TRBD2. V lost 0 bases and J lost 5; bases outside the gene matches: 5. This CDR3 has 16 amino acids. The germline V gene has CDR1 SGHVS and CDR2 FNYEAQ. The CDR3: CASSLAQLAGVETQYF. CDR3 bases: TGTGCCAGCAGCTTAGCCCAACTAGCGGGGGTGGAGACCCAGTACTTC.

This clonotype has only a few counts. The chain uses TRBV18 and TRBJ1-1; the D gene is possibly TRBD1 (6 bases). There are 12 residues in the CDR3. Trimming shortened V by 2 bases and J by 7 bases, and 8 bases separated the two germline ends. Germline assignment: CDR1 KGHSH and CDR2 LQKENI. The CDR3 spells CASSPIQGEAFF. CDR3 nucleotides: TGTGCCAGCTCACCAATACAGGGTGAAGCTTTCTTT.

This sequence joins TRBV7-2 and TRBJ2-1; 7 bases fit TRBD2. Germline CDR1 SGHTA, CDR2 FQGNSA. The CDR3 is made up of 17 amino acids. Trimming cost V 1 base and J 4 bases; bases outside gene matches: 10. The CDR3 DNA reads TGTGCCAGCAGCTTAGGACGAGCGGGGAGTAAATACAATGAGCAGTTCTTC. Amino acids: CASSLGRAGSKYNEQFF.

The table lists this clonotype with many counts. The chain has TRBV2 and TRBJ2-4, with D unclear. The V gene's germline CDR1 is SNHLY and CDR2 FYNNEI. Trimming stripped 8 bases from V and 1 base from J, with 6 bases between. The CDR3 has 12 amino acids. The CDR3 DNA is TGTGCCAGCGGGTACGCCAAAAACATTCAGTACTTC. Amino acid sequence: CASGYAKNIQYF.

The chain uses TRBV19 and TRBJ2-3; 11 positions agree with TRBD2. Germline V gene lookup returns CDR1 LNHDA and CDR2 SQIVND (reference sequence). The J segment lost 2 bases and the V segment lost 1 base, leaving 8 bases of the junction unmatched. This CDR3 contains 18 residues. The CDR3: CASSIARGLAGSTDTQYF. The CDR3, as DNA: TGTGCCAGTAGTATAGCCCGAGGACTAGCGGGCTCCACAGATACGCAGTATTTT.

J is TRBJ1-6 and V is TRBV5-1; D gene uncertain. Germline V gene data show CDR1 as SGHRS and CDR2 as YFSETQ. This CDR3 contains 14 residues. The V end was cut by 5 bases, the J end by 9 bases, with 15 bases between. The CDR3 protein is CASRSGSLSSPLHF. The CDR3 nucleotides are TGCGCCAGCAGGTCCGGGAGCCTCTCTTCACCCCTCCACTTT. The whole variable domain, remainder taken from reference TRBV5-1 and TRBJ1-6, is KAGVTQTPRYLIKTRGQQVTLSCSPISGHRSVSWYQQTPGQGLQFLFEYFSETQRNKGNFPGRFSGRQFSNSRSEMNVSTLELGDSALYLCASRSGSLSSPLHFGNGTRLTVT.

This clonotype was counted many times. The chain employs TRBV6-5 and TRBJ2-2, with D tentatively TRBD2 (5 bases). Trimming removed 8 bases at V and 7 bases at J, with 8 bases between. Germline loops: CDR1 MNHEY, CDR2 SVGAGI. This CDR3 is 11 amino acids long. The CDR3 loop is CASRAGGELFF. CDR3 nucleotides: TGTGCCAGCCGTGCGGGCGGGGAGCTGTTTTTT.

This clonotype was detected ten times or more. The genes are TRBV12-3 or TRBV12-4 and TRBJ2-2; D ambiguous. Trimming stripped 10 bases from V and 1 base from J, with 10 bases between. The CDR3 spans 13 residues. In DNA, the CDR3 is TGTGCCATAAGCCACAGGAACACCGGGGAGCTGTTTTTT. This encodes CAISHRNTGELFF.

This clonotype has a count of ten or more. The V gene is TRBV2, the J gene TRBJ1-2; D unresolved. The CDR3 loop spans 11 amino acids. Trimming took 5 bases from V and 5 from J, leaving 6 bases between them. Germline CDR1 SNHLY, CDR2 FYNNEI. CDR3 amino acids: CASSLGYGYTF. The DNA for the CDR3 is TGTGCCAGCAGTTTGGGATATGGCTACACCTTC.

The chain combines TRBV4-3 with TRBJ2-4, with unresolved D. Germline lookup yields CDR1 LGHNA and CDR2 YSLEER. The CDR3 has 14 amino acids. V lost 0 bases, J lost 7 bases, and 10 bases lay in between. This chain's CDR3 is CASSQDRSWNIQYF. CDR3 bases: TGCGCCAGCAGCCAAGATCGGAGTTGGAACATTCAGTACTTC.

CDR3 sequence reads: CASSDSGGSTDTQYF. Written as DNA, the CDR3 is TGCGCCAGCAGTGATAGCGGGGGTTCCACAGATACGCAGTATTTT. This chain links TRBV10-1 with TRBJ2-3, with 9 bases fitting TRBD2. J gave up 2 bases and V 3 bases, and 3 bases lay outside the gene matches. The CDR3 covers 15 residues. Germline-derived CDR1 and CDR2 are WNHNN and SYGVQD (reference sequence).

This clonotype was picked up a small number of times. The V and J genes are TRBV3-1 and TRBJ2-7; 8 bases match TRBD1. The CDR3 has 13 amino acids. Looked up from germline, CDR1 is LGHDT and CDR2 is YNNKEL (reference sequence). V shed 4 bases, J shed 2 bases, and the junction held 1 base outside the gene matches. The CDR3: CASSRTGTYEQYF. The CDR3, as DNA: TGTGCCAGCAGCCGGACAGGGACCTACGAGCAGTACTTC.

Only a few counts were recorded for this clonotype. The V call is TRBV7-3, the J call TRBJ2-3; possibly TRBD2 for D (6 bases). V was cut by 1 base and J by 1 base, with 9 bases left in between. Germline CDR1 and CDR2: SGHTA and FQGTGA. This CDR3 comprises 15 residues. CDR3 loop: CASSLSGTGTDTQYF. For the CDR3, the DNA is TGTGCCAGCAGCTTAAGCGGGACTGGCACAGATACGCAGTATTTT. The variable domain in full, with the rest retrieved from reference TRBV7-3 and TRBJ2-3, is GAGVSQTPSNKVTEKGKYVELRCDPISGHTALYWYRQSLGQGPEFLIYFQGTGAADDSGLPNDRFFAVRPEGSVSTLKIQRTERGDSAVYLCASSLSGTGTDTQYFGPGTRLTVL.

This rearrangement joins TRBV18 to TRBJ2-7, with 9 bases aligning to TRBD2. Germline V gene lookup returns CDR1 KGHSH and CDR2 LQKENI. CDR3 length: 15 residues. The CDR3 reads CACSRGRDPYYEQYV. In DNA, the CDR3 is TGTGCCTGCTCACGCGGGAGGGACCCTTACTACGAGCAGTACGTC.

The V gene is TRBV20-1, the J gene TRBJ2-7; 8 bases map to TRBD2. Trimming cost V 0 bases and J 4 bases; bases outside gene matches: 11. The CDR3 is 16 amino acids. Per germline, CDR1 DFQATT and CDR2 SNEGSKA (reference sequence). The CDR3 DNA is TGCAGTGCTAGAGATCATAAGGATAGCGGGGCGTACGAGCAGTACTTC. This sequence encodes CSARDHKDSGAYEQYF.

This clonotype was seen ten or more times. The V and J genes are TRBV28 and TRBJ1-2, with no clear D. CDR1 and CDR2 (germline): MDHEN, SYDVKM. The CDR3 contains 14 residues. The ends were cut back, 5 bases at V and 8 bases at J, with 18 bases in the middle. The CDR3 sequence is CASSSSGAPWGYTF. The CDR3 DNA follows: TGTGCCAGCAGTAGCTCAGGAGCACCCTGGGGCTACACCTTC.

The sample holds a few counts of this clonotype. The chain carries TRBV30 and TRBJ1-2; D is perhaps TRBD1 (5 bases). The V end lost 0 bases, the J end lost 7 bases, and 15 bases lay between the germline ends. Germline V gene lookup returns CDR1 GTSNPN and CDR2 SVGIG (reference sequence). This CDR3 has 14 residues. This CDR3 is CAWSVLGVDRGYTF. The CDR3 DNA is TGTGCCTGGAGTGTATTAGGGGTAGATCGTGGCTACACCTTC.

This chain connects TRBV20-1 to TRBJ2-7; 7 bases agree with TRBD2. Losses at the gene ends were 1 base for V and 0 bases for J; bases not matched to a gene: 6. The CDR3 runs to 15 residues. Per the germline V gene, CDR1 is DFQATT and CDR2 is SNEGSKA (reference sequence). The CDR3 coding sequence is TGCAGTGCTAGAGGGCGGGGGACTCTCTCCTACGAGCAGTACTTC. Translating gives CSARGRGTLSYEQYF.

This clonotype was counted between two and nine times. V and J are TRBV3-1 and TRBJ2-5; D is unresolved. The CDR3 is 14 amino acids. CDR1 and CDR2 (germline): LGHDT, YNNKEL (reference sequence). The ends were cut back, 0 bases at V and 6 bases at J, with 11 bases in the middle. CDR3 in amino acids: CASSQDWSAKTQYF. CDR3 DNA sequence: TGTGCCAGCAGCCAAGATTGGTCAGCCAAGACCCAGTACTTC.

This clonotype has at least ten counts. The rearrangement links TRBV11-2 to TRBJ2-3, with D unresolved. Trimming took 1 base from V and 5 from J, leaving 4 bases between them. The CDR3 is 12 residues long. Germline V gene data show CDR1 as SGHAT and CDR2 as FQNNGV. CDR3 nucleotides: TGTGCCAGCAGCTTAGTCCGAGATACGCAGTATTTT. Its protein product is CASSLVRDTQYF.

The V and J genes are TRBV7-3 and TRBJ2-5, with TRBD1 identical over 12 bases. This CDR3 region has 16 residues. Germline-derived CDR1 and CDR2 are SGHTA and FQGTGA. J lost 4 bases, V lost 6 bases, and 9 bases had no gene match. CDR3 protein: CASSPSGTGGAETQYF. The CDR3 coding sequence is TGTGCCAGCAGTCCCTCCGGGACAGGGGGCGCAGAGACCCAGTACTTC.

The chain employs TRBV4-3 and TRBJ2-3, with TRBD2 matching over 10 bases. This CDR3 is 16 amino acids long. Germline trimming cut 5 bases from V and 2 bases from J; bases unmatched to any gene: 7. Germline V CDR1 and CDR2: LGHNA, YSLEER. The CDR3 coding sequence is TGCGCCAGCAGCATCCAGCGGGGGGGCCTCACAGATACGCAGTATTTT. Amino acids: CASSIQRGGLTDTQYF.